This TCR beta chain stems from a study of blood T cell repertoires in COVID-19. Participants reported their clinical history, and cohort assignment relied on those reports. CDR1 MDHEN and CDR2 SYDVKM come from the germline V gene. V lost 4 bases and J lost 3; bases outside the gene matches: 9. This CDR3 has 15 residues. Per the original methods: Reference gene primers were amplified, and this amplification served to estimate nucleated cell counts. Generated by immunoSEQ multiplex PCR, the TCRdb table keeps only in-frame clones and is missing some. The DNA gave D and trimming, while V, J and clone size come from that table. The sample shows around 190,000 clones, 76% of them seen only once.

What was sequenced was PBMCs or T cells enriched from blood (not recorded which). This TCR was recovered from a woman in her fifties or sixties with acute COVID-19. The rearrangement uses TRBV28 and TRBJ2-7, with TRBD1 matching over 7 bases. The CDR3 loop is CASSSPGQIIYEQYV. CDR3 nucleotide sequence: TGTGCCAGCAGTTCCCCGGGACAGATTATCTACGAGCAGTACGTC.